The subject of this entry is one TCR beta chain. Antigen specificity is unknown. This sample is drawn from a study of T cell responses to AZD1222 COVID-19 vaccine. The overall study: Second-dose timings of about 4 or about 12 weeks were pooled.

Findings and caveats of the study: There were repertoire samples only from the period after the peak T cell response. The study found vaccine-associated CD4 TCRs spanning spike, dominant at 160-218 and 743-854. Nearly half of spike-specific TCRs reportedly go after variant regions that carry no mutations.

V shed 0 bases and J shed 0 bases, with 2 bases lying between them. The CDR3 has 13 residues. CDR1 and CDR2 from the germline V gene are LGHNA and YSLEER. Sequenced by immunoSEQ multiplex PCR; TCRdb stores in-frame clones only, minus some. The table lists 80,000 or so clones, nearly 90% of them singletons. This sample comprised peripheral blood, obtained on day 0 of AZD1222 vaccination. This receptor was taken from an adult in good health. The chain couples TRBV4-3 to TRBJ1-1; D unresolved. For the CDR3, the DNA is TGCGCCAGCAGCCAAGACATGAACACTGAAGCTTTCTTT. This codes for CASSQDMNTEAFF.